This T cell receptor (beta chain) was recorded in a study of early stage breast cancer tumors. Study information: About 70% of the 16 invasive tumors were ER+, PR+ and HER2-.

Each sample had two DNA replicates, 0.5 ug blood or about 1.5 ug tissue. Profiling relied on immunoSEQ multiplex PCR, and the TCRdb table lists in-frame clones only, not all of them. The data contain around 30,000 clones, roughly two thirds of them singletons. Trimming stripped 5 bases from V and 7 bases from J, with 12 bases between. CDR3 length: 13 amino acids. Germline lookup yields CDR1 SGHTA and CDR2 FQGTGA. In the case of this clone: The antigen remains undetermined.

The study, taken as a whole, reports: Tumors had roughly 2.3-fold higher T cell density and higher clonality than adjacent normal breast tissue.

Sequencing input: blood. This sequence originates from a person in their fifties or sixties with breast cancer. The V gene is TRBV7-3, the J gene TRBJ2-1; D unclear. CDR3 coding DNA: TGTGCCAGCAGCCCAACCGTTGGGAATGAGCAGTTCTTC. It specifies CASSPTVGNEQFF.